This TCR beta chain is drawn from a study of blood T cells in healthy people across ages. Trimming pared 5 bases from V and 0 bases from J, leaving 14 bases between. The CDR3 runs to 15 residues. The germline CDR1 and CDR2 sequences are SGHVS and FQNEAQ. For the second PCR, which ran for about 6 to 12 cycles, a sample-barcoded 5' primer and a J-beta primer mix were used. Each CDR3 protein gets one entry after TCRdb re-called the 5' RACE reads with MiXCR. The sample gives about 900,000 distinct CDR3 sequences, about 59% of which show up once; 25% to 30% is in the top ten. A note on this clonotype: The antigen is undetermined.

Roughly 10 milliliters of peripheral blood were drawn from each donor. General study points: Using unsorted PBMCs precluded a conclusive naive versus antigen-experienced comparison. The unknown donor CMV status may have confounded expanded clonotype changes.

The specimen was blood. The chain has TRBV7-8 and TRBJ2-7; perhaps TRBD2 as D (6 bases). This clonotype was obtained from a man younger than 45 in good health. The CDR3 region is CASSRDFRSSYEQYF. The CDR3 DNA is TGTGCCAGCAGCCGGGACTTCCGGAGCTCCTACGAGCAGTACTTC.